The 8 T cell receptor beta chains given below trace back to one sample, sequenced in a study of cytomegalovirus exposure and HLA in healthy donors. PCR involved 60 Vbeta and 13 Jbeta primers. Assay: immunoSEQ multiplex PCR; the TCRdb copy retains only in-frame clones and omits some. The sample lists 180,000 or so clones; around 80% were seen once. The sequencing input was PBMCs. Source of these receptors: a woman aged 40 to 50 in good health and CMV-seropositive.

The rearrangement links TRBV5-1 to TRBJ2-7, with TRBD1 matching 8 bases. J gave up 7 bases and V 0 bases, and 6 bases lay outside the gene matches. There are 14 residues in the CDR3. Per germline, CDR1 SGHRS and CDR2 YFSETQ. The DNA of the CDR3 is TGCGCCAGCAGCTTGGGGGTAACAGGGGGAGAGCAGTACTTC. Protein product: CASSLGVTGGEQYF. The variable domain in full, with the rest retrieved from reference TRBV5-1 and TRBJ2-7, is KAGVTQTPRYLIKTRGQQVTLSCSPISGHRSVSWYQQTPGQGLQFLFEYFSETQRNKGNFPGRFSGRQFSNSRSEMNVSTLELGDSALYLCASSLGVTGGEQYFGPGTRLTVT.

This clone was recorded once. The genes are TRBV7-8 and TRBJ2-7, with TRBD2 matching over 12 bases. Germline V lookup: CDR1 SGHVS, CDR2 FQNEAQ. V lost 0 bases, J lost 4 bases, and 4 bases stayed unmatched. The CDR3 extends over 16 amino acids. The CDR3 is CASSLARLAGEYEQYF. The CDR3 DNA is TGTGCCAGCAGCTTAGCTCGACTAGCGGGAGAATACGAGCAGTACTTC. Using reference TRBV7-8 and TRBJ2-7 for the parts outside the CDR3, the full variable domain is GAGVSQSPRYKVAKRGQDVALRCDPISGHVSLFWYQQALGQGPEFLTYFQNEAQLDKSGLPSDRFFAERPEGSVSTLKIQRTQQEDSAVYLCASSLARLAGEYEQYFGPGTRLTVT.

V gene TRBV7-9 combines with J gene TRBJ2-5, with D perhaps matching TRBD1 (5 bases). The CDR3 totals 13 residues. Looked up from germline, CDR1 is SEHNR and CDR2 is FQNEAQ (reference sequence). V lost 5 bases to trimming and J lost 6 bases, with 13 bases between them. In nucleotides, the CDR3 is TGTGCCAGCAGCAAACAGGATTTGAAGACCCAGTACTTC. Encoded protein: CASSKQDLKTQYF. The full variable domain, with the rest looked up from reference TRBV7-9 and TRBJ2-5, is DTGVSQNPRHKITKRGQNVTFRCDPISEHNRLYWYRQTLGQGPEFLTYFQNEAQLEKSRLLSDRFSAERPKGSFSTLEIQRTEQGDSAMYLCASSKQDLKTQYFGPGTRLLVL.

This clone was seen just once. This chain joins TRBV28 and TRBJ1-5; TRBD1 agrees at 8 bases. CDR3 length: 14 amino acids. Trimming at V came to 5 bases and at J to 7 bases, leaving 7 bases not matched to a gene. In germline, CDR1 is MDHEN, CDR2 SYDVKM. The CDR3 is CASSPGQGKQPQHF. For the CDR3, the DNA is TGTGCCAGCAGTCCCGGACAGGGAAAACAGCCCCAGCATTTT.

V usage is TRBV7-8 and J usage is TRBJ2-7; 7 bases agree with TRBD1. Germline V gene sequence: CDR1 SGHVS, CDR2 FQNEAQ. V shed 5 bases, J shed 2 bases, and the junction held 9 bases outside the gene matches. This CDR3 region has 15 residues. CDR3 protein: CASSLRQGWAYEQYF. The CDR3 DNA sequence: TGTGCCAGCAGCCTACGACAGGGTTGGGCCTACGAGCAGTACTTC.

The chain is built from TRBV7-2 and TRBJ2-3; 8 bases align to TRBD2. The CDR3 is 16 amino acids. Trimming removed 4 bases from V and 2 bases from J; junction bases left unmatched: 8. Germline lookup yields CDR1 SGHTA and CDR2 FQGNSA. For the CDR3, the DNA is TGTGCCAGCAGCTCCACTCTAGCGGGCTACACAGATACGCAGTATTTT. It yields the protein CASSSTLAGYTDTQYF.

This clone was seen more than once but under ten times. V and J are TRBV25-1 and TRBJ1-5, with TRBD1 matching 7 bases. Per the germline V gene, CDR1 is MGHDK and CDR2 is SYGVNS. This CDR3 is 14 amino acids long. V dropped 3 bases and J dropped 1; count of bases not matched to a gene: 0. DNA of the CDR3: TGTGCCAGCAGTGAGACAGGGAGCAATCAGCCCCAGCATTTT. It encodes CASSETGSNQPQHF. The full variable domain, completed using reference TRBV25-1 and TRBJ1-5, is EADIYQTPRYLVIGTGKKITLECSQTMGHDKMYWYQQDPGMELHLIHYSYGVNSTEKGDLSSESTVSRIRTEHFPLTLESARPSHTSQYLCASSETGSNQPQHFGDGTRLSIL.

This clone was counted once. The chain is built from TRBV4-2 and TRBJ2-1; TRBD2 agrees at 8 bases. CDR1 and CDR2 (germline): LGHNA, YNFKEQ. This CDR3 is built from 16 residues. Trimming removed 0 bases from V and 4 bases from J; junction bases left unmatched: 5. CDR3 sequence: CASSQEGTRGYNEQFF. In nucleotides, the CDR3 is TGTGCCAGCAGCCAAGAGGGGACTAGGGGTTACAATGAGCAGTTCTTC.